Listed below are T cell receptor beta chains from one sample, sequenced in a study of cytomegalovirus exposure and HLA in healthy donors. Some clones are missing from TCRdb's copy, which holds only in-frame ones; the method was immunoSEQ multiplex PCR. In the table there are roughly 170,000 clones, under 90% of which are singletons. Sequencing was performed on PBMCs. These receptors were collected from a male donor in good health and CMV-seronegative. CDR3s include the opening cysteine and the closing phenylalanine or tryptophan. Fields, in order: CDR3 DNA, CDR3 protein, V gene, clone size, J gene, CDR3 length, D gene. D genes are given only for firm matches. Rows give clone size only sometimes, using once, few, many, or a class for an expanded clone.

CDR3nt: TGTGCCAGCAGAGACAGGCCCAACACTGAAGCTTTCTTT; CDR3aa: CASRDRPNTEAFF; v_gene: TRBV6-1; abundance: NA; j_gene: TRBJ1-1; len: 13; d_gene: NA
CDR3nt: TGTGCCAGCAGTGATGTGGGGGGGATTCAGCCCCAGCATTTT; CDR3aa: CASSDVGGIQPQHF; v_gene: TRBV6-1; abundance: few; j_gene: TRBJ1-5; len: 14; d_gene: NA
CDR3nt: TGTGCCAGCAGTGATCTCAGAGGGAACACTGAAGCTTTCTTT; CDR3aa: CASSDLRGNTEAFF; v_gene: TRBV6-1; abundance: few; j_gene: TRBJ1-1; len: 14; d_gene: NA
CDR3nt: TGTGCCAGCAGTTTGGGGGGGAGGTCTGGAAACACCATATATTTT; CDR3aa: CASSLGGRSGNTIYF; v_gene: TRBV28; abundance: NA; j_gene: TRBJ1-3; len: 15; d_gene: NA
CDR3nt: TGTGCCAGCAAATGGACGGAGGCACCCTACGAGCAGTACTTC; CDR3aa: CASKWTEAPYEQYF; v_gene: TRBV28; abundance: NA; j_gene: TRBJ2-7; len: 14; d_gene: NA
CDR3nt: TGCAGCGTTGCGGCCACAGTGGGTACTGGAAACACCATATATTTT; CDR3aa: CSVAATVGTGNTIYF; v_gene: TRBV29-1; abundance: NA; j_gene: TRBJ1-3; len: 15; d_gene: NA
CDR3nt: TGCAGCGTTGAAGATCGGTACAGCTACGAGCAGTACTTC; CDR3aa: CSVEDRYSYEQYF; v_gene: TRBV29-1; abundance: NA; j_gene: TRBJ2-7; len: 13; d_gene: NA
CDR3nt: TGTGCCAGCAGGGGTATTCGGGACAGGTGGTTTGCTTTCTTT; CDR3aa: CASRGIRDRWFAFF; v_gene: TRBV7-2; abundance: NA; j_gene: TRBJ1-1; len: 14; d_gene: TRBD1
CDR3nt: TGTGCCAGCAGACTCGGACTAGCGGGAGGGGATGAGCAGTTCTTC; CDR3aa: CASRLGLAGGDEQFF; v_gene: TRBV7-9; abundance: NA; j_gene: TRBJ2-1; len: 15; d_gene: TRBD2
CDR3nt: TGCGCCAGCAGCTTGGATTTGGCAGGCTATGGCTACACCTTC; CDR3aa: CASSLDLAGYGYTF; v_gene: TRBV5-1; abundance: NA; j_gene: TRBJ1-2; len: 14; d_gene: NA
CDR3nt: TGTGCCAGCAGACTAAACAATGAGCAGTTCTTC; CDR3aa: CASRLNNEQFF; v_gene: TRBV11-2; abundance: NA; j_gene: TRBJ2-1; len: 11; d_gene: NA
CDR3nt: TGCGCCAGCTCCGACTGGCAGAACACTGAAGCTTTCTTT; CDR3aa: CASSDWQNTEAFF; v_gene: TRBV5-1; abundance: NA; j_gene: TRBJ1-1; len: 13; d_gene: NA
CDR3nt: TGTGCCAGCAGTCCGCCCGGGACAGGGAACTACAATGAGCAGTTCTTC; CDR3aa: CASSPPGTGNYNEQFF; v_gene: TRBV28; abundance: NA; j_gene: TRBJ2-1; len: 16; d_gene: TRBD1
CDR3nt: TGCGCCAGCGGGGTTAAGGGGGACAAGGATGGCTACACCTTC; CDR3aa: CASGVKGDKDGYTF; v_gene: TRBV5-1; abundance: NA; j_gene: TRBJ1-2; len: 14; d_gene: NA
CDR3nt: TGTGCCAGCAGCTTACTTTTCTCATCGGGGAGAGGCGAGCAGTACTTC; CDR3aa: CASSLLFSSGRGEQYF; v_gene: TRBV13; abundance: NA; j_gene: TRBJ2-7; len: 16; d_gene: NA
CDR3nt: TGTGCCAGCACCCCCTCCCGGGCCGGGGAGCTGTTTTTT; CDR3aa: CASTPSRAGELFF; v_gene: TRBV25-1; abundance: NA; j_gene: TRBJ2-2; len: 13; d_gene: NA
CDR3nt: TGTGCCAGCAGCTTTGATCCAGGGTCTAACACCGGGGAGCTGTTTTTT; CDR3aa: CASSFDPGSNTGELFF; v_gene: TRBV5-4; abundance: NA; j_gene: TRBJ2-2; len: 16; d_gene: NA
CDR3nt: TGCGCCAGCAGCCACGAACAGGGGGACGGCTACACCTTC; CDR3aa: CASSHEQGDGYTF; v_gene: TRBV4-1; abundance: once; j_gene: TRBJ1-2; len: 13; d_gene: TRBD1
CDR3nt: TGTGCCAGCAGGATCGCAGGTCGCGAGCAGTACTTC; CDR3aa: CASRIAGREQYF; v_gene: TRBV27; abundance: once; j_gene: TRBJ2-7; len: 12; d_gene: NA
CDR3nt: TGTGCCAGCAGCTTAAGACTAGCGGGGGGGCCTCGGACCGGGGAGCTGTTTTTT; CDR3aa: CASSLRLAGGPRTGELFF; v_gene: TRBV7-3; abundance: NA; j_gene: TRBJ2-2; len: 18; d_gene: TRBD2
CDR3nt: TGTGCCAGCAGCTTAGCTCACCCGGGGGATCCCCGGGGAGAGCAGTACTTC; CDR3aa: CASSLAHPGDPRGEQYF; v_gene: TRBV7-9; abundance: NA; j_gene: TRBJ2-7; len: 17; d_gene: NA